One sample yielded the 9 T cell receptor beta chains listed below, sequenced in a study of shared clonotypes between healthy human individuals. Some clones are missing from TCRdb's copy, which holds only in-frame ones; the method was immunoSEQ multiplex PCR. Of approximately 2,200,000 clones listed, more than 85% are singletons. CD45RO negativity and positive selection for CCR7 defined naive CD8 cells, a population that excluded terminally differentiated effector memory CD45RA+ cells. The source material was naive CD8+ T cells from PBMCs. These receptor sequences come from a man aged 18 to 29 in good health. Some clones in this sample may be carry-over from other donors' samples.

The chain carries TRBV18 and TRBJ1-1; D is perhaps TRBD1 (5 bases). Germline-derived CDR1 and CDR2 are KGHSH and LQKENI. The CDR3 length is 18 residues. The ends were cut back, 6 bases at V and 3 bases at J, with 26 bases in the middle. For the CDR3, the DNA is TGTGCCAGCTCGCCATACCCAGGGAGAGTTGGGTGGGACACTGAAGCTTTCTTT. This gives the protein CASSPYPGRVGWDTEAFF.

The J gene is TRBJ1-5, the V gene TRBV9; D is unresolved. CDR3 size: 13 residues. The germline gives CDR1 SGDLS, CDR2 YYNGEE. V dropped 0 bases and J dropped 7 bases, with 8 bases sitting between them. The CDR3 DNA reads TGTGCCAGCAGCGTAGCCGGGGTCCAGCCCCAGCATTTT. This sequence encodes CASSVAGVQPQHF.

With regard to this clone: The same CDR3 also results from other DNA sequences found in this sample. CDR3 coding DNA: TGTGCCAGCAGCTACGGACTAGCGGGAGGGTCCTACAATGAGCAGTTCTTC. Residues: CASSYGLAGGSYNEQFF. The rearrangement links TRBV7-8 to TRBJ2-1; TRBD2 aligns across 15 bases. J lost 1 base, V lost 4 bases, and 2 bases had no gene match. This CDR3 has 17 residues. Germline loops: CDR1 SGHVS, CDR2 FQNEAQ.

The CDR3 nucleotides read TGCAGCGTTGCCAGCGGTACCTCCTACAATGAGCAGTTCTTC. Translated: CSVASGTSYNEQFF. This sequence joins TRBV29-1 and TRBJ2-1; a weak D match, TRBD2 (5 bases). With 4 bases removed from V and 0 bases from J, the gap between germline ends came to 10 bases. The CDR3 sequence is 14 residues long. CDR1 and CDR2 (germline): SQVTM, ANQGSEA.

In this sample, this clone turned up once. The J gene is TRBJ2-7, the V gene TRBV4-3; D possibly corresponds to TRBD1 (5 bases). Germline CDR1 is LGHNA and CDR2 is YSLEER. The V and J ends lost 4 bases and 3 bases respectively, with 16 bases between them. The CDR3 loop spans 15 amino acids. The CDR3 sequence is CASSLQSRVGYEQYF. CDR3 nucleotides: TGCGCCAGCAGCCTACAAAGCAGGGTAGGCTACGAGCAGTACTTC.

V gene TRBV29-1 combines with J gene TRBJ2-7, with D possibly matching TRBD2 (6 bases). Germline V CDR1 and CDR2: SQVTM, ANQGSEA. With 4 bases removed from V and 2 bases from J, the gap between germline ends came to 18 bases. The CDR3 covers 15 residues. The chain's CDR3 is CSVVPVLRGPYEQYF. CDR3 DNA sequence: TGCAGCGTTGTCCCCGTCTTGCGGGGCCCCTACGAGCAGTACTTC.

The chain couples TRBV5-8 to TRBJ2-7; D is perhaps TRBD1 (5 bases). The CDR3 consists of 19 residues. Deletions cut 2 bases from V and 2 bases from J, with 26 bases between. Germline assignment: CDR1 SGHTS and CDR2 YDEGEE. Here the CDR3 reads CASSFFGPEMDMRAYEQYF. Here the CDR3 DNA reads TGTGCCAGCAGCTTTTTTGGCCCGGAGATGGACATGAGAGCCTACGAGCAGTACTTC.

This clone was seen a single time. This chain connects TRBV9 to TRBJ1-5; the match to TRBD1 covers 7 bases. Germline loops: CDR1 SGDLS, CDR2 YYNGEE. Trimming removed 0 bases from V and 1 base from J; junction bases left unmatched: 1. CDR3 length: 15 amino acids. CDR3 in DNA: TGTGCCAGCAGCGTAGCGGGACAGAGCAATCAGCCCCAGCATTTT. Translating gives CASSVAGQSNQPQHF.

The V and J genes are TRBV30 and TRBJ1-1; D is uncertain. The CDR3 has 14 residues. Per germline, CDR1 GTSNPN and CDR2 SVGIG (reference sequence). V lost 7 bases and J lost 4, with 19 bases in between. Here the CDR3 reads CAFLSTGGGTEAFF. In DNA, the CDR3 is TGTGCCTTCCTTAGTACCGGAGGTGGCACTGAAGCTTTCTTT.